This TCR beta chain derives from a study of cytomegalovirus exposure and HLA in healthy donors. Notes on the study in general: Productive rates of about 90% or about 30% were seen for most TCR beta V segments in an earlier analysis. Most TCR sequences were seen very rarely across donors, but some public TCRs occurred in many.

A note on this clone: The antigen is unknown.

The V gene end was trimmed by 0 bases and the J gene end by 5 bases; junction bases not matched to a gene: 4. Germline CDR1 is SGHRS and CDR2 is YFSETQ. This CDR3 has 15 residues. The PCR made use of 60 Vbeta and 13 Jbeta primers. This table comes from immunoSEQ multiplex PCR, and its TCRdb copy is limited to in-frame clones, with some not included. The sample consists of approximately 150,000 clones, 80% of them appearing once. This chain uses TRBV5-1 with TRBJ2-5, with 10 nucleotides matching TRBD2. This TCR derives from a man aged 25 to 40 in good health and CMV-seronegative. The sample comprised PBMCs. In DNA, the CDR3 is TGCGCCAGCAGCTTGGAACTAGCGGGGTTGGAGACCCAGTACTTC. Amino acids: CASSLELAGLETQYF. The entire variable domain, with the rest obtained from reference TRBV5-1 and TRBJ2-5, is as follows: KAGVTQTPRYLIKTRGQQVTLSCSPISGHRSVSWYQQTPGQGLQFLFEYFSETQRNKGNFPGRFSGRQFSNSRSEMNVSTLELGDSALYLCASSLELAGLETQYFGPGTRLLVL.